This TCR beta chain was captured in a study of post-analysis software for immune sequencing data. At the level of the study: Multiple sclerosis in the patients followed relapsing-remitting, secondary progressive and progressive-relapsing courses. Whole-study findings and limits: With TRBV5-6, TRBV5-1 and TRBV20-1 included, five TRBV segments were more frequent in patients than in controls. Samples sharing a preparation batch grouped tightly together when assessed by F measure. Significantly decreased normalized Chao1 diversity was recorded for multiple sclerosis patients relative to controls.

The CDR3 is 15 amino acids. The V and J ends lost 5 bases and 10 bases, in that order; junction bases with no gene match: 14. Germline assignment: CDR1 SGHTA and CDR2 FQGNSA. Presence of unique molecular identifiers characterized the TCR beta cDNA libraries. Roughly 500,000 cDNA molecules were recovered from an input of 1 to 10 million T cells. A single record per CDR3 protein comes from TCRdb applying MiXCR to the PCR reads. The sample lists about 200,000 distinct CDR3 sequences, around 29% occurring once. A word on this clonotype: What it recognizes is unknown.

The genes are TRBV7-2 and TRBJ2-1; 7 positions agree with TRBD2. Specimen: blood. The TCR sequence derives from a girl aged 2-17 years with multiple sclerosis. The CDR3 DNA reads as TGTGCCAGCAGCCCCAACGGGGGGTTGAGAATCGAGCAGTTCTTC. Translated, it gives CASSPNGGLRIEQFF. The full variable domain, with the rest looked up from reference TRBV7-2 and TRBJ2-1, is GAGVSQSPSNKVTEKGKDVELRCDPISGHTALYWYRQSLGQGLEFLIYFQGNSAPDKSGLPSDRFSAERTGGSVSTLTIQRTQQEDSAVYLCASSPNGGLRIEQFFGPGTRLTVL.